This T cell receptor beta chain was sequenced during a study of regulatory T cells in long-lasting Graves disease. Study-level findings and limits: Favored gene segments in persistent disease were TRBV28, TRBJ1-2 and TRBJ2-5. In persistent patients, shared public clonotypes (more than 2,500) outnumbered those in new patients (966).

Germline assignment: CDR1 LGHNA and CDR2 YSLEER. The length of the CDR3 is 16 residues. Losses at the gene ends were 2 bases for V and 5 bases for J; bases not matched to a gene: 11. Time point: persistent/refractory GD, antithyroid drugs over 5 years with positive TRAb. Following extraction of RNA from PBMCs, that RNA was used to make the TCR library. About this clonotype: The antigen remains unidentified.

CDR3 regions were amplified by Arm-PCR using iRepertoire HTBI primers to build TCR beta libraries. In the authors' workflow: Samples collectively showed more than 55 TRBV and roughly 15 TRBJ segments. TCRdb reanalysed the multiplex PCR reads using MiXCR and keeps one entry per CDR3 protein. TCRdb's processing, not the authors' own work, is the source of the V and J calls. This table has a few hundred thousand distinct CDR3 sequences, roughly a quarter appearing once. The clonotype originates from a female donor with Graves disease. Sequencing was performed on peripheral blood mononuclear cells (PBMCs), taken when the disease was refractory, from a patient treated with antithyroid drugs. V usage is TRBV4-3 and J usage is TRBJ1-1; 7 bases agree with TRBD1. The CDR3 region is CASSQSGQASITEAFF. The CDR3 DNA follows: TGCGCCAGCAGCCAATCAGGACAGGCCAGTATTACTGAAGCTTTCTTT.